This TCR beta chain was sequenced for a study of control samples from healthy donors and cancer patients. Sequencing was performed with immunoSEQ multiplex PCR; in TCRdb, only in-frame clones are kept and a portion is missing. The sample lists tens of thousands of clones, around nine tenths occurring once. The CDR3 spans 14 residues. V trimming: 4 bases; J trimming: 3 bases; junction bases outside the gene matches: 6. Germline loops: CDR1 SGHRS, CDR2 YFSETQ. The chain employs TRBV5-1 and TRBJ1-1; 7 bases fit TRBD1. The receptor was derived from a woman between 18 and 29 years old in good health. Source material: blood. CDR3 loop: CASSQSTGDTEAFF. In DNA, the CDR3 is TGCGCCAGCAGCCAATCCACAGGGGACACTGAAGCTTTCTTT.